Listed below are T cell receptor beta chains from one sample, sequenced in a study of blood T cell repertoires in COVID-19. TCRdb's copy holds only in-frame clones and misses some; the assay was immunoSEQ multiplex PCR. The sample gives roughly 250,000 clones, 75% to 90% of which show up once; more than 0.75% is in the top ten. Sequenced input: peripheral blood. These receptors all come from a man aged 25-45 years with acute or convalescent COVID-19. The CDR3 runs from the conserved cysteine through the conserved F or W. A D gene is named only where the DNA matches it firmly.

J | V | D | CDR3
TRBJ2-7 | TRBV18 | NA | CASSPSTDGTYEQYF
TRBJ2-4 | TRBV12-3/TRBV12-4 | NA | CASMSGENIQYF
TRBJ1-2 | TRBV4-2 | TRBD1 | CASSPTGYYGYTF
TRBJ1-4 | TRBV5-1 | TRBD1 | CASSSRTGEEKLFF
TRBJ1-1 | TRBV6-1 | NA | CASSEFRNTEAFF
TRBJ1-3 | TRBV7-9 | NA | CASSLQGSGNTIYF
TRBJ1-1 | TRBV3-1/TRBV3-2 | NA | CASSQITQGLAFF
TRBJ2-1 | TRBV15 | TRBD1 | CATSGTDRGRYNEQFF
TRBJ1-2 | TRBV12-3/TRBV12-4 | NA | CASSFSTNYGYTF
TRBJ1-5 | TRBV4-1 | TRBD1 | CASSPHMGQNNQPQHF
TRBJ2-3 | TRBV11-2 | NA | CASLPIRALDTQYF
TRBJ2-1 | TRBV6-1 | TRBD2 | CASSDRTSGVAYNEQFF
TRBJ1-5 | TRBV27 | TRBD1 | CASSPTGLGQPQHF
TRBJ1-2 | TRBV2 | TRBD1 | CASRLLGQGSGYTF
TRBJ2-2 | TRBV19 | NA | CAGQKNTGELFF
TRBJ2-1 | TRBV11-2 | TRBD1 | CASSLAGGRSYNEQFF
TRBJ2-3 | TRBV5-1 | TRBD1 | CASSLEDRGADTQYF
TRBJ1-2 | TRBV13 | NA | CASSEWGESGYTF
TRBJ2-3 | TRBV18 | TRBD2 | CASSPRNSGRGKDTQYF
TRBJ2-5 | TRBV9 | TRBD2 | CASSVGSPSGSQKTQYF
TRBJ1-1 | TRBV10-3 | TRBD1 | CAISRQGTNYMNTEAFF
TRBJ1-3 | TRBV6-5 | NA | CASSYGGSNPGNTIYF
TRBJ1-6 | TRBV13 | NA | CASSLRGLYNSPLHF
TRBJ1-2 | TRBV4-2 | NA | CASSQDNGGNGYTF
TRBJ2-7 | TRBV5-1 | TRBD1 | CASSWGQGADEQYF
TRBJ1-6 | TRBV10-1 | NA | CASSDGSSYNSPLHF
TRBJ1-3 | TRBV4-1 | TRBD1 | CASSPTGQLNSGNTIYF
TRBJ1-3 | TRBV7-9 | TRBD1 | CASSSTGGEGNTIYF
TRBJ1-2 | TRBV4-1 | NA | CASSQDLRDYGYTF
TRBJ1-2 | TRBV11-2 | TRBD1 | CASRRTGTYGYTF
TRBJ2-7 | TRBV7-8 | NA | CASSGGTRNLYEQYF
TRBJ2-7 | TRBV7-9 | NA | CASSRGTYEQYF
TRBJ1-5 | TRBV5-8 | NA | CASSLHWGRNQPQHF
TRBJ1-5 | TRBV19 | TRBD1 | CASRRKRRDSTNQPQHF
TRBJ2-7 | TRBV28 | TRBD2 | CASSLGGSQSYEQYF
TRBJ1-5 | TRBV20-1 | NA | CSASAGLNQPQHF
TRBJ2-2 | TRBV4-1 | NA | CASSQDTLGPSPSGELFF
TRBJ1-2 | TRBV29-1 | TRBD1 | CSGLTGAYGYTF
TRBJ1-1 | TRBV5-4 | NA | CASSLRGSGSNTEAFF
TRBJ2-3 | TRBV24-1 | NA | CATSQTGQTDTQYF
TRBJ2-7 | TRBV28 | TRBD2 | CASSPSGGSRHEQYF
TRBJ1-4 | TRBV5-4 | TRBD1 | CASSLALGTGIGKLFF
TRBJ1-5 | TRBV5-6 | NA | CASSLGARNQPQHF
TRBJ1-3 | TRBV6-5 | NA | CASTQTGPGNTIYF
TRBJ2-7 | TRBV12-3/TRBV12-4 | NA | CASKVQSGEQYF
TRBJ2-3 | TRBV9 | TRBD2 | CASSVLAEVEDTQYF
TRBJ2-5 | TRBV27 | NA | CASSRGWDEETQYF
TRBJ1-4 | TRBV21-1 | NA | CASSNQGAREKLFF
TRBJ1-1 | TRBV6-6 | NA | CASSYRDTEAFF
TRBJ1-2 | TRBV12-5 | NA | CASGPIVTDYGYTF
TRBJ2-3 | TRBV7-9 | TRBD2 | CASSSWRTSGAVDTQYF
TRBJ2-3 | TRBV3-1/TRBV3-2 | TRBD2 | CASSQEWMLAGSLTDTQYF
TRBJ2-1 | TRBV30 | NA | CAWMRGLGEQFF
TRBJ1-3 | TRBV6-6 | NA | CASSPLREGNTIYF